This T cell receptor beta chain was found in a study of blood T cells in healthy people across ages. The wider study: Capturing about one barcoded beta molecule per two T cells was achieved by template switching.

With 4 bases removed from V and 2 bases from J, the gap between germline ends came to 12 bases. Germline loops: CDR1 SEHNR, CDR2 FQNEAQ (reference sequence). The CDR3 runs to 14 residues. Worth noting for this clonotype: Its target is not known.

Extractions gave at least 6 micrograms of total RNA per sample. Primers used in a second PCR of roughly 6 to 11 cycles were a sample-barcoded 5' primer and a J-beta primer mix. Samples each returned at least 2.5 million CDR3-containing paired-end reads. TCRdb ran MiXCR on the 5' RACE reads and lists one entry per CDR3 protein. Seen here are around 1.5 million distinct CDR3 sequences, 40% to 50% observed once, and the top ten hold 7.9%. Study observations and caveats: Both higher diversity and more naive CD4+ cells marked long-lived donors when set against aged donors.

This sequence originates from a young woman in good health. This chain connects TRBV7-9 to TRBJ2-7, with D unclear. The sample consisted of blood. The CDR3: CASSSILGPYEQYF. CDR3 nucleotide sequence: TGTGCCAGCAGCTCGATCCTAGGACCCTACGAGCAGTACTTC.